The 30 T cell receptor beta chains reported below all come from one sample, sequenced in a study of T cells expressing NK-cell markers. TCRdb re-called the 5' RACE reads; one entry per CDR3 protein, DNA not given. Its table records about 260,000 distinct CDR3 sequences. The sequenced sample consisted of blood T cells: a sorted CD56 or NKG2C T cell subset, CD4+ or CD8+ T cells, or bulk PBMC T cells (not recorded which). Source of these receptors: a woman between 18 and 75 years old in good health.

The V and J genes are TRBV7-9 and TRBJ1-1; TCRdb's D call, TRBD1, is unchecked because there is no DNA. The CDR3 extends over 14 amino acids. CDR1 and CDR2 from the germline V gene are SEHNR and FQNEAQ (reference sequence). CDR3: CASSPGQVNTEAFF.

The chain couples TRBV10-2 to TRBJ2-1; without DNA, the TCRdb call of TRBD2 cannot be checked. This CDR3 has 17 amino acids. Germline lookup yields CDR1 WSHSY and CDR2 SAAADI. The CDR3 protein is CASSDLPSGGSTMRGGF.

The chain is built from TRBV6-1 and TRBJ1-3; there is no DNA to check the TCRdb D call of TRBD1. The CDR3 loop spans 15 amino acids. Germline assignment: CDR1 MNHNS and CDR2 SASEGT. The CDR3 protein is CASSPDRFSGNTIYF.

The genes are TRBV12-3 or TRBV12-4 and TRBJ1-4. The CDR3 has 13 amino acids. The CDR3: CASTSVRNEKLFF.

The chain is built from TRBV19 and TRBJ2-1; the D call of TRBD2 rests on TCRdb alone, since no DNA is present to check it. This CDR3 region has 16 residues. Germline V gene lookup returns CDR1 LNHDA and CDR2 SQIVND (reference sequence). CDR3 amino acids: CASSTGGLAGRNEQFF.

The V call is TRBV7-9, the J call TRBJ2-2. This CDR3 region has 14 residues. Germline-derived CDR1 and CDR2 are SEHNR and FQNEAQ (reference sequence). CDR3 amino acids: CASSQDLRNGELFF.

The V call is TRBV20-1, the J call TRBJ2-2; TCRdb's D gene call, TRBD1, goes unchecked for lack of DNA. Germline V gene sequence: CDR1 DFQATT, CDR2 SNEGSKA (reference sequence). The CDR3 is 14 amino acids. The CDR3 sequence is CSASRQGGTGELFF.

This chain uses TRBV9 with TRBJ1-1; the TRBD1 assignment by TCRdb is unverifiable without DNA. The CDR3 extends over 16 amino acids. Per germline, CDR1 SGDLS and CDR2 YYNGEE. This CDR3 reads CASSVGGGQLNTEAFF.

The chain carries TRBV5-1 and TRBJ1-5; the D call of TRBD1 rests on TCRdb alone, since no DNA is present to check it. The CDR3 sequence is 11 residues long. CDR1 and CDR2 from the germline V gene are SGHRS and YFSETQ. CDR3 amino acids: CASSPLQPQHF.

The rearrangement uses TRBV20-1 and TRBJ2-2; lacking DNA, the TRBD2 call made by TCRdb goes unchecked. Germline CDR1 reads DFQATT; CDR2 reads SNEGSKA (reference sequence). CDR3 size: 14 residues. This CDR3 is CSARVARGKGELFF.

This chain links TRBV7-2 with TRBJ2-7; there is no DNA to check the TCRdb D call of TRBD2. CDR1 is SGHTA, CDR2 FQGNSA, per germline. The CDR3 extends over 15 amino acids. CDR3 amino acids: CASSSSGTSSYEQYF.

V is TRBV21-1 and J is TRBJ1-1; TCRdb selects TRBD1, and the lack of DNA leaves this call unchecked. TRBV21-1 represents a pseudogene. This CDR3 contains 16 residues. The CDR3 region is CARPGDRGRAVPEAFF.

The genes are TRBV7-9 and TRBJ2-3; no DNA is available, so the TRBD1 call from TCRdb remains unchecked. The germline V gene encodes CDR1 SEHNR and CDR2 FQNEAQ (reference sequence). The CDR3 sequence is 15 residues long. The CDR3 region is CASSSGTGGTDTQYF. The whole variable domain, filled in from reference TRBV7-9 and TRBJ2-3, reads DTGVSQNPRHKITKRGQNVTFRCDPISEHNRLYWYRQTLGQGPEFLTYFQNEAQLEKSRLLSDRFSAERPKGSFSTLEIQRTEQGDSAMYLCASSSGTGGTDTQYFGPGTRLTVL.

The chain's CDR3 is CSVLLVDAGYGYTF. The rearrangement links TRBV29-1 to TRBJ1-2. There are 14 residues in the CDR3. Germline assignment: CDR1 SQVTM and CDR2 ANQGSEA.

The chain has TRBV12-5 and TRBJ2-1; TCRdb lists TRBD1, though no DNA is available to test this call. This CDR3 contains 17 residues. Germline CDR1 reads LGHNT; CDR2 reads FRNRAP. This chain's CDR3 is CASGLVLGTGHYNEQFF.

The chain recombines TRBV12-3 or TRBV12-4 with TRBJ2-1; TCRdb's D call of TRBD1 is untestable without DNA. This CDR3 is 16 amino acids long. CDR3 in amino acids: CASSSQNRDRDNEQFF.

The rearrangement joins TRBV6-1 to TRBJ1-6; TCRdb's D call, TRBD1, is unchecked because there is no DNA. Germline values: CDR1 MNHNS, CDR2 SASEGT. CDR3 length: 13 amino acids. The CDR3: CASFDRGNSPLHF.

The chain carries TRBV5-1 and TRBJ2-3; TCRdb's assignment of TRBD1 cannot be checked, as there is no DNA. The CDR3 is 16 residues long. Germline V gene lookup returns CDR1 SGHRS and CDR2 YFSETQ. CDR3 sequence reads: CASSHGTGRISDTQYF.

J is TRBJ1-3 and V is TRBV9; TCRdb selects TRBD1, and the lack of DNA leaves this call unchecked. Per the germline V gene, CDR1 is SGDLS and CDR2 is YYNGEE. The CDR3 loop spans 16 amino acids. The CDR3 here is CASSSRGGGSGNTIYF.

CDR3 residues: CASRVPGTNTGELFF. This chain connects TRBV5-1 to TRBJ2-2; TCRdb gives TRBD2 as the D gene, but with no DNA this cannot be confirmed. CDR3 length equals 15 residues. In germline, CDR1 is SGHRS, CDR2 YFSETQ. Together with reference TRBV5-1 and TRBJ2-2, the CDR3 gives the full variable domain: KAGVTQTPRYLIKTRGQQVTLSCSPISGHRSVSWYQQTPGQGLQFLFEYFSETQRNKGNFPGRFSGRQFSNSRSEMNVSTLELGDSALYLCASRVPGTNTGELFFGEGSRLTVL.

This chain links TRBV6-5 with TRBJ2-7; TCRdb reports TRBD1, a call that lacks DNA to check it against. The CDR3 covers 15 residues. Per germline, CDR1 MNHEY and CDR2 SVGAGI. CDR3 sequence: CASSSGRKGDYEQYF.

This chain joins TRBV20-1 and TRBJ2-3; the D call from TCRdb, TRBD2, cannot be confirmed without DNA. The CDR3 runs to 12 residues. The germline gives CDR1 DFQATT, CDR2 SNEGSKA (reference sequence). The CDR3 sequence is CSARLAGPTQYF.

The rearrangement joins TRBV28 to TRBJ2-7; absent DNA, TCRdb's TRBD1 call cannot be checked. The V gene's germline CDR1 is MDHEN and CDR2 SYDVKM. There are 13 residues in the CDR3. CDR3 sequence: CASSFTGYYEQYF.

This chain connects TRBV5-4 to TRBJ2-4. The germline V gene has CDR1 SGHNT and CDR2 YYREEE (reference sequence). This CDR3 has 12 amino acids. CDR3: CASSRDRNIQYF.

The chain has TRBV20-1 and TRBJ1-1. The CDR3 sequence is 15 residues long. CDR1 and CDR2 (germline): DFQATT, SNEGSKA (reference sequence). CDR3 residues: CSARGRPDPNTEAFF.

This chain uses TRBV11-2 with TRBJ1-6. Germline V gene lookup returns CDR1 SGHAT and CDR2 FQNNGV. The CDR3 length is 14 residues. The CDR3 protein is CASSSERQGSPLHF.

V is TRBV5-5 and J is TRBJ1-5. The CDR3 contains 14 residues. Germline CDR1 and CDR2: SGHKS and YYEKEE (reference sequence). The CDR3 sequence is CASSLDGGKQPQHF.

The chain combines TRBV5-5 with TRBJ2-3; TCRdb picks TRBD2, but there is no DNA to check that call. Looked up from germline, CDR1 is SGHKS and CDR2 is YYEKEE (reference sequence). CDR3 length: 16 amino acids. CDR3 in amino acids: CASSLTIGRSTDTQYF.

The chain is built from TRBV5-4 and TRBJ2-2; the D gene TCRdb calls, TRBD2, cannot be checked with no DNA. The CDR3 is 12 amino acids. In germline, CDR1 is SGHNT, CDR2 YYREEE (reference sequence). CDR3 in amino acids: CASRGPGVELFF.

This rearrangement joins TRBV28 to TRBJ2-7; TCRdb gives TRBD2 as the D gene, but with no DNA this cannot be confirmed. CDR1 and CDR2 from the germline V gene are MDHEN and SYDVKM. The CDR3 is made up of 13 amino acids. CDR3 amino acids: CASSFSGAREQYF.